This TCR beta chain was documented in a study of cytomegalovirus exposure and HLA in healthy donors. General study points: Specificity for CMV antigens was confirmed in vitro for a few of the CMV-associated chains. Overall, some 160 TCR beta chains were annotated as cytomegalovirus-associated.

These donors were members of the roughly 130-subject validation cohort, a group separate from the approximately 670-subject first cohort. Assay: immunoSEQ multiplex PCR; the TCRdb copy retains only in-frame clones and omits some. This sample has 150,000 to 200,000 clones, with approximately 80% found just once. V was pared by 4 bases and J by 7 bases, with 5 bases of the junction left unmatched. CDR1 and CDR2 from the germline V gene are SGHRS and YFSETQ. The CDR3 covers 13 residues. To note about this clone: Its antigen is undetermined.

Sequencing was done on a sample of PBMCs. The V and J genes are TRBV5-1 and TRBJ2-7; 10 nucleotides agree with TRBD1. The TCR was taken from a woman in her thirties in good health and CMV-seropositive. CDR3 sequence: CASSAGTGEEQYF. The CDR3 DNA is TGCGCCAGCAGCGCGGGGACAGGGGAGGAGCAGTACTTC.